A single sample is the source of the 24 T cell receptor beta chains below, sequenced in a study of cytomegalovirus exposure and HLA in healthy donors. The PCR was carried out with 60 Vbeta primers and 13 Jbeta primers. The protocol was immunoSEQ multiplex PCR, while the TCRdb copy is restricted to in-frame clones and leaves out a portion. This table has about 200,000 clones, 60% to 85% appearing once. The sample comprised PBMCs. These receptors were collected from a middle-aged man in good health and CMV-seronegative.

This sequence joins TRBV6-5 and TRBJ1-1, with 7 bases fitting TRBD1. Germline V gives CDR1 MNHEY, CDR2 SVGAGI. The CDR3 is 16 residues long. V shed 0 bases and J 0 bases; nucleotides not matched to a gene: 4. CDR3 amino acids: CASSYSWTGVNTEAFF. The CDR3 DNA reads TGTGCCAGCAGTTACTCCTGGACAGGTGTGAACACTGAAGCTTTCTTT.

This clone was counted only a few times. The chain has TRBV2 and TRBJ2-7; weak D call: TRBD2 (5 bases). The CDR3 loop spans 15 amino acids. The V gene's germline CDR1 is SNHLY and CDR2 FYNNEI. V lost 1 base, J lost 4 bases, and 14 bases lay in between. This CDR3 is CASSEVGADQYEQYF. In nucleotides, the CDR3 is TGTGCCAGCAGTGAAGTTGGAGCGGATCAATACGAGCAGTACTTC.

In nucleotides, the CDR3 is TGTGCCAGCTCACCCTTTCGAGGACGCGGGGGGGCAACCTACGAGCAGTACTTC. Translating it yields CASSPFRGRGGATYEQYF. V and J are TRBV18 and TRBJ2-7, with 9 bases lining up with TRBD2. Germline V lookup: CDR1 KGHSH, CDR2 LQKENI. This CDR3 is built from 18 residues. The V and J ends lost 3 bases and 2 bases, in that order; junction bases with no gene match: 14.

The chain uses TRBV5-1 and TRBJ2-2; D call uncertain. V lost 2 bases to trimming and J lost 7 bases, with 9 bases between them. CDR1 and CDR2 (germline): SGHRS, YFSETQ. This CDR3 comprises 13 residues. The CDR3 loop is CASSLEDSGELFF. The DNA of the CDR3 is TGCGCCAGCAGCTTAGAAGATAGCGGGGAGCTGTTTTTT.

The chain is built from TRBV6-5 and TRBJ1-5, with TRBD1 as a possible D gene (5 bases). Trimming removed 2 bases at V and 1 base at J, with 6 bases between. CDR1 is MNHEY and CDR2 is SVGAGI in the germline V gene. The CDR3 is made up of 14 amino acids. CDR3 DNA sequence: TGTGCCAGCAGTTACGCAGGGAGCAATCAGCCCCAGCATTTT. Translation gives CASSYAGSNQPQHF.

The chain carries TRBV4-1 and TRBJ2-3; 7 bases align to TRBD1. This CDR3 has 16 residues. The germline V gene encodes CDR1 MGHRA and CDR2 YSYEKL. The V gene end was trimmed by 4 bases and the J gene end by 3 bases; junction bases not matched to a gene: 10. Here the CDR3 reads CASSPQRDSRTDTQYF. CDR3 bases: TGCGCCAGCAGCCCTCAACGGGACAGCAGGACAGATACGCAGTATTTT.

J is TRBJ1-2 and V is TRBV18; D gene uncertain. The CDR3 is 14 amino acids. The germline V gene has CDR1 KGHSH and CDR2 LQKENI. V gave up 3 bases and J gave up 8 bases, with 16 bases separating them. The CDR3 protein is CASSPPGPPIGYTF. The CDR3, as DNA: TGTGCCAGCTCACCGCCGGGTCCCCCTATCGGCTACACCTTC.

The CDR3 is CASRPPSRELFF. For the CDR3, the DNA is TGTGCCAGCAGACCCCCTTCCAGGGAACTGTTTTTT. The J gene is TRBJ1-4, the V gene TRBV28, with D maybe TRBD1 (5 bases). V gave up 6 bases and J gave up 12 bases, with 14 bases separating them. CDR3 length equals 12 residues. Germline V gives CDR1 MDHEN, CDR2 SYDVKM. Supplemented by reference TRBV28 and TRBJ1-4, the full variable domain reads DVKVTQSSRYLVKRTGEKVFLECVQDMDHENMFWYRQDPGLGLRLIYFSYDVKMKEKGDIPEGYSVSREKKERFSLILESASTNQTSMYLCASRPPSRELFFGSGTQLSVL.

This rearrangement joins TRBV27 to TRBJ2-7; 10 bases are shared with TRBD2. The CDR3 is 13 residues long. V lost 5 bases and J lost 7; bases outside the gene matches: 5. Looked up from germline, CDR1 is MNHEY and CDR2 is SMNVEV (reference sequence). CDR3 protein: CASSPGTSEEQYF. For the CDR3, the DNA is TGTGCCAGCAGTCCCGGGACTAGCGAGGAGCAGTACTTC.

The gene calls are TRBV10-3 and TRBJ2-7; the D gene is possibly TRBD1 (6 bases). Germline V gene data show CDR1 as ENHRY and CDR2 as SYGVKD. V lost 2 bases and J 1 base, leaving 6 bases between the germline ends. The CDR3 is made up of 13 amino acids. CDR3 sequence reads: CAISEGTSYEQYF. The CDR3 nucleotides read TGTGCCATCAGTGAGGGGACATCCTACGAGCAGTACTTC.

The chain employs TRBV7-7 and TRBJ2-7, with D possibly TRBD2 on 5 matching bases. This CDR3 comprises 14 residues. Trimming pared 5 bases from V and 4 bases from J, leaving 15 bases between. Germline values: CDR1 SSHAT, CDR2 FNYEAQ (reference sequence). CDR3 nucleotide sequence: TGTGCCAGCAGCCCCCAAGTTGGACTGTACGAGCAGTACTTC. Its translation is CASSPQVGLYEQYF.

This clone is a singleton in its sample. Mismatch with germline at one junction end may stem from a read error. The V gene is TRBV7-9, the J gene TRBJ1-2; possibly TRBD1 for D (5 bases). The V gene's germline CDR1 is SEHNR and CDR2 FQNEAQ (reference sequence). The CDR3 is made up of 13 amino acids. The DNA for the CDR3 is TGTTCCAGCAGCTTCGACAGCAACTATGGCTACACCTTC. Amino acids: CSSSFDSNYGYTF.

The chain has TRBV4-1 and TRBJ2-7; D is possibly TRBD1 (6 bases). This CDR3 is built from 15 residues. CDR1 MGHRA and CDR2 YSYEKL come from the germline V gene. With 3 bases removed from V and 0 bases from J, the gap between germline ends came to 12 bases. Here the CDR3 DNA reads TGCGCCAGCAGCCAGGCTACAGGGAGCTCCTACGAGCAGTACTTC. It translates to CASSQATGSSYEQYF.

J is TRBJ1-1 and V is TRBV7-9, with TRBD1 matching 9 bases. CDR1 is SEHNR and CDR2 is FQNEAQ in the germline V gene (reference sequence). Trimming removed 2 bases from V and 6 bases from J; junction bases left unmatched: 4. The CDR3 runs 14 residues. The CDR3 here is CASSLRQGGSEAFF. Written as DNA, the CDR3 is TGTGCCAGCAGCTTACGACAGGGGGGGTCTGAAGCTTTCTTT. The complete variable domain, with remaining parts taken from reference TRBV7-9 and TRBJ1-1, reads DTGVSQNPRHKITKRGQNVTFRCDPISEHNRLYWYRQTLGQGPEFLTYFQNEAQLEKSRLLSDRFSAERPKGSFSTLEIQRTEQGDSAMYLCASSLRQGGSEAFFGQGTRLTVV.

This clone appeared a few times. Here the CDR3 reads CASSSTPNYEQYF. The CDR3 DNA reads TGTGCCAGCAGCTCTACCCCAAACTACGAGCAGTACTTC. The chain recombines TRBV7-2 with TRBJ2-7; D is uncertain. Per germline, CDR1 SGHTA and CDR2 FQGNSA. CDR3 length: 13 amino acids. V shed 4 bases and J shed 3 bases, with 10 bases lying between them.

The V call is TRBV25-1, the J call TRBJ2-5; a possible D gene is TRBD2 (6 bases). The V end lost 9 bases, the J end lost 0 bases, and 8 bases lay between the germline ends. Germline V gene data show CDR1 as MGHDK and CDR2 as SYGVNS. This CDR3 region has 12 residues. The CDR3 coding sequence is TGTGCCAGTCGGGGGAACCAAGAGACCCAGTACTTC. Translated, it gives CASRGNQETQYF.

The chain joins TRBV30 to TRBJ2-3, with D perhaps TRBD2 (7 bases). The CDR3 length is 17 residues. Looked up from germline, CDR1 is GTSNPN and CDR2 is SVGIG (reference sequence). V was pared by 0 bases and J by 7 bases, with 23 bases between. The CDR3 reads CAWSVPRTAGKANTQYF. The DNA of the CDR3 is TGTGCCTGGAGTGTACCCCGGACAGCGGGAAAGGCTAATACGCAGTATTTT.

The rearrangement joins TRBV5-4 to TRBJ2-5; tentative D call: TRBD1 (5 bases). CDR3 length: 14 amino acids. The V end lost 3 bases, the J end lost 4 bases, and 13 bases lay between the germline ends. The germline V gene has CDR1 SGHNT and CDR2 YYREEE (reference sequence). The CDR3 DNA reads TGTGCCAGCAGCTCCCCAGGGTCGGGAGAGACCCAGTACTTC. It is translated as CASSSPGSGETQYF.

The chain couples TRBV27 to TRBJ1-1; 10 bases line up with TRBD1. CDR3 length equals 16 residues. Germline trimming cut 2 bases from V and 5 bases from J; bases unmatched to any gene: 8. The germline V gene has CDR1 MNHEY and CDR2 SMNVEV (reference sequence). The CDR3 DNA is TGTGCCAGCAGTTTAGGACAGGGGGACTTTTATACTGAAGCTTTCTTT. It translates to CASSLGQGDFYTEAFF.

The rearrangement joins TRBV29-1 to TRBJ2-2; 7 bases map to TRBD1. The CDR3 consists of 14 residues. Germline V gene sequence: CDR1 SQVTM, CDR2 ANQGSEA. Trimming took 3 bases from V and 6 from J; bases not matched to a gene: 7. The CDR3 region has the DNA TGCAGCGTTGAGGTATTAGACAGGGCCGGGGAGCTGTTTTTT. Translating it yields CSVEVLDRAGELFF.

A remark on this clone: One end of the junction fails to match germline, which may point to a read error. CDR3: CSSSLEEGSEAFF. In DNA form, the CDR3 reads TGTTCCAGCAGCTTAGAGGAGGGATCTGAAGCTTTCTTT. The chain recombines TRBV7-9 with TRBJ1-1; D not certain. The germline V gene has CDR1 SEHNR and CDR2 FQNEAQ (reference sequence). The CDR3 is 13 amino acids.

The rearrangement joins TRBV15 to TRBJ1-5; D uncertain. The CDR3 covers 17 residues. Germline-derived CDR1 and CDR2 are LNHNV and YYDKDF (reference sequence). Trimming left V 5 bases short and J 1 base short, with 18 bases between. The CDR3 region has the DNA TGTGCCACCAGCGGGTTCCCAAGGACTTCCAGCAATCAGCCCCAGCATTTT. It codes for CATSGFPRTSSNQPQHF.

This clone came up once. This chain connects TRBV7-3 to TRBJ1-3; TRBD1 is a possible D gene (6 bases). The CDR3 spans 17 residues. Germline V gene sequence: CDR1 SGHTA, CDR2 FQGTGA. Trimming took off 5 bases at V and 0 bases at J, with 17 bases between the two ends. The DNA for the CDR3 is TGTGCCAGCAGCGGTGAGGGGGTATCGAGCTCTGGAAACACCATATATTTT. Translating it yields CASSGEGVSSSGNTIYF.

The chain has TRBV7-2 and TRBJ2-1; no definite D call. Trimming pared 2 bases from V and 9 bases from J, leaving 17 bases between. Germline lookup yields CDR1 SGHTA and CDR2 FQGNSA. CDR3 length: 15 amino acids. CDR3 sequence (DNA): TGTGCCAGCAGCTTAACCCGCCCCCCAAGGAGTGAGCAGTTCTTC. As protein: CASSLTRPPRSEQFF.